This is a list of T cell receptor beta chains from one sample in a study of beta chain features in type 1 diabetes. The protocol was immunoSEQ multiplex PCR, while the TCRdb copy is restricted to in-frame clones and leaves out a portion. The sample includes approximately 260,000 clones, around 25% of them seen just once. The specimen sequenced was naive CD4+ T cells from blood. The receptors shown here come from a woman in her 30s with type 1 diabetes. CDR3s include the opening cysteine and the closing phenylalanine or tryptophan. A D gene is named only where the DNA matches it firmly. For some rows the clone size is stated as once, few or many, or as a class when expanded; others skip it.

size	V	D	J	CDR3	DNA
.	TRBV6-5	.	TRBJ1-2	CASSSQGIGGYTF	TGTGCCAGCAGTTCACAGGGTATAGGCGGCTACACCTTC
few	TRBV5-1	TRBD1	TRBJ1-2	CASSLGQGAGGYTF	TGCGCCAGCAGCTTGGGACAGGGGGCTGGAGGCTACACCTTC
.	TRBV5-1	.	TRBJ1-1	CASSIGGGAERAFF	TGCGCCAGCAGCATAGGCGGCGGGGCCGAGAGAGCTTTCTTT
few	TRBV5-4	.	TRBJ2-3	CASSLAGGRPDTQYF	TGTGCCAGCAGCTTGGCCGGCGGGCGGCCAGATACGCAGTATTTT
few	TRBV2	.	TRBJ2-2	CASRQGGTGELFF	TGTGCCAGCAGACAGGGCGGGACCGGGGAGCTGTTTTTT
.	TRBV29-1	.	TRBJ2-7	CSVEGGVHDYEQYF	TGCAGCGTTGAAGGGGGGGTTCACGACTACGAGCAGTACTTC
few	TRBV29-1	TRBD1	TRBJ1-1	CSGGQGGIEAFF	TGCAGCGGAGGACAGGGAGGTATTGAAGCTTTCTTT
few	TRBV18	TRBD1	TRBJ1-1	CASSKDRDTEAFF	TGTGCCAGCTCAAAGGACAGGGACACTGAAGCTTTCTTT
.	TRBV4-1	.	TRBJ2-3	CASSRGRTSTDTQYF	TGCGCCAGCAGCAGAGGGAGGACGAGCACAGATACGCAGTATTTT
.	TRBV7-9	TRBD2	TRBJ2-3	CASSQRTSGSTDTQYF	TGTGCCAGCAGCCAACGGACTAGCGGCAGCACAGATACGCAGTATTTT
.	TRBV30	TRBD1	TRBJ1-4	CAWRSGTGNEKLFF	TGTGCCTGGAGGTCCGGGACAGGGAATGAAAAACTGTTTTTT
.	TRBV18	.	TRBJ1-4	CASSPNQEVEKLFF	TGTGCCAGCTCACCAAACCAGGAAGTGGAAAAACTGTTTTTT
few	TRBV7-9	.	TRBJ2-3	CASSPGVSRNTQYF	TGTGCCAGCAGCCCAGGGGTTAGTAGGAATACGCAGTATTTT
.	TRBV30	.	TRBJ1-2	CAWSGSYGYTF	TGTGCCTGGAGCGGTAGCTATGGCTACACCTTC
.	TRBV14	.	TRBJ2-1	CASSQRLAREAEQFF	TGTGCCAGCAGCCAACGCCTGGCCAGGGAGGCTGAGCAGTTCTTC
.	TRBV5-1	.	TRBJ2-5	CASSLGLAAYQETQYF	TGCGCCAGCAGCTTGGGGTTAGCGGCGTACCAAGAGACCCAGTACTTC
.	TRBV30	.	TRBJ1-5	CAWSAGSRQPQHF	TGTGCCTGGAGCGCCGGGAGCAGGCAGCCCCAGCATTTT
few	TRBV19	.	TRBJ1-5	CALGQGSNQPQHF	TGTGCCCTGGGCCAGGGTAGCAATCAGCCCCAGCATTTT
.	TRBV7-9	.	TRBJ1-2	CASSPAEAGGYTF	TGTGCCAGCAGCCCCGCCGAGGCGGGTGGCTACACCTTC
few	TRBV14	.	TRBJ2-3	CASSQDVSPSTDTQYF	TGTGCCAGCAGCCAAGACGTCAGTCCGAGCACAGATACGCAGTATTTT
.	TRBV30	.	TRBJ1-2	CAWSVSDGYTF	TGTGCCTGGAGTGTATCAGATGGCTACACCTTC
.	TRBV18	.	TRBJ1-1	CASSPLEGTEAFF	TGTGCCAGCTCACCACTTGAGGGAACTGAAGCTTTCTTT
.	TRBV11-2	.	TRBJ2-1	CASSLVEREQFF	TGTGCCAGCAGCTTAGTGGAGCGTGAGCAGTTCTTC
few	TRBV7-2	.	TRBJ2-3	CASSILVSPGTDTQYF	TGTGCCAGCAGCATACTGGTCTCGCCCGGCACAGATACGCAGTATTTT
.	TRBV2	.	TRBJ2-3	CASVVVGTDTQYF	TGTGCCAGTGTAGTTGTGGGCACAGATACGCAGTATTTT
few	TRBV18	.	TRBJ2-1	CASSLRGGNEQFF	TGTGCCAGCTCACTACGGGGAGGCAATGAGCAGTTCTTC
few	TRBV30	.	TRBJ2-1	CAWSRGTVLPNEQFF	TGTGCCTGGAGTCGCGGGACAGTTTTACCCAATGAGCAGTTCTTC
.	TRBV5-4	.	TRBJ1-2	CASSLDRNYGYTF	TGTGCCAGCAGCTTGGACAGAAACTATGGCTACACCTTC
few	TRBV4-2	.	TRBJ2-1	CASSPTPWRSYNEQFF	TGTGCCAGCAGCCCCACGCCATGGCGGTCCTACAATGAGCAGTTCTTC
.	TRBV5-4	TRBD2	TRBJ2-3	CASSLAGGGRAADTQYF	TGTGCCAGCAGCTTGGCCGGTGGCGGGAGGGCCGCAGATACGCAGTATTTT
.	TRBV5-6	.	TRBJ1-1	CASSLKGTEAFF	TGTGCCAGCAGCTTGAAGGGGACTGAAGCTTTCTTT
few	TRBV2	.	TRBJ1-2	CASSNGQAYYGYTF	TGTGCCAGCAGCAACGGCCAGGCGTACTATGGCTACACCTTC
.	TRBV28	.	TRBJ2-5	CASSSPPGEETQYF	TGTGCCAGCAGTTCCCCTCCAGGGGAAGAGACCCAGTACTTC
.	TRBV29-1	TRBD1	TRBJ2-7	CSAGTGQAYEQYF	TGCAGCGCAGGGACAGGGCAGGCCTACGAGCAGTACTTC
.	TRBV4-1	TRBD2	TRBJ2-3	CASSQDSSSGFSTDTQYF	TGCGCCAGCAGCCAAGATTCGTCTAGCGGGTTTAGCACAGATACGCAGTATTTT
few	TRBV18	.	TRBJ1-2	CASSPEARNYGYTF	TGTGCCAGCTCACCTGAGGCCAGAAACTATGGCTACACCTTC
.	TRBV5-4	TRBD1	TRBJ2-1	CASSSYRDSYNEQFF	TGTGCCAGCAGCTCCTACCGGGACAGTTACAATGAGCAGTTCTTC
.	TRBV6-5	.	TRBJ1-2	CASRDSFGYTF	TGTGCCAGCAGGGACAGTTTTGGCTACACCTTC
few	TRBV19	.	TRBJ1-5	CASNGSPRNQPQHF	TGTGCCAGCAACGGGTCCCCAAGGAATCAGCCCCAGCATTTT
.	TRBV29-1	.	TRBJ2-1	CSVAGSSVFNEQFF	TGCAGCGTTGCTGGGTCTAGCGTATTCAATGAGCAGTTCTTC
few	TRBV29-1	.	TRBJ1-4	CSVGSHNGEKLFF	TGCAGCGTTGGTTCGCATAATGGCGAAAAACTGTTTTTT
.	TRBV19	.	TRBJ1-1	CASSRGNTEAFF	TGTGCCAGTAGCCGGGGGAACACTGAAGCTTTCTTT
.	TRBV7-3	.	TRBJ2-6	CASSPAGTNVLTF	TGTGCCAGCAGCCCCGCCGGGACCAACGTCCTGACTTTC
few	TRBV5-4	TRBD2	TRBJ2-7	CASSLSGIGTYEQYF	TGTGCCAGCAGCCTTAGCGGGATCGGGACCTACGAGCAGTACTTC
few	TRBV18	.	TRBJ2-3	CASSPPLQGPGDTQYF	TGTGCCAGCTCACCACCCCTGCAGGGCCCGGGAGATACGCAGTATTTT
few	TRBV5-1	TRBD2	TRBJ2-1	CASSLSGTSSYNEQFF	TGCGCCAGCAGCCTCTCCGGGACTAGCTCCTACAATGAGCAGTTCTTC
once	TRBV4-1	TRBD2	TRBJ2-2	CASSQDGTSTYTGELFF	TGCGCCAGCAGCCAAGACGGGACTAGCACCTACACCGGGGAGCTGTTTTTT
.	TRBV2	TRBD1	TRBJ1-5	CASRHRGNQPQHF	TGTGCCAGCAGACACAGGGGGAATCAGCCCCAGCATTTT
.	TRBV15	TRBD2	TRBJ2-7	CATSRGLAGEQYF	TGTGCCACCAGCAGGGGACTAGCGGGGGAGCAGTACTTC
few	TRBV29-1	TRBD1	TRBJ2-7	CSVFGTGISYEQYF	TGCAGCGTTTTCGGGACAGGCATCTCCTACGAGCAGTACTTC
.	TRBV5-1	TRBD2	TRBJ2-5	CASGREGFGETQYF	TGCGCCAGCGGGAGGGAAGGGTTCGGAGAGACCCAGTACTTC
.	TRBV5-1	TRBD2	TRBJ2-1	CASSLGSGSSYNEQFF	TGCGCCAGCAGCTTGGGGAGCGGGAGCTCCTACAATGAGCAGTTCTTC
few	TRBV18	.	TRBJ2-1	CASQSLEGIDNEQFF	TGTGCCAGCCAGTCCCTAGAGGGTATTGACAATGAGCAGTTCTTC
few	TRBV28	.	TRBJ2-1	CASSLTDRSYNEQFF	TGTGCCAGCAGTTTAACGGACAGATCCTACAATGAGCAGTTCTTC